Given below is one T cell receptor beta chain in context. The sample belongs to a study of blood T cell repertoires in COVID-19. In the study overall: Researchers got acute and convalescent COVID-19 samples from the United States, Italy and Spain.

Authors' processing steps: Reference gene primer amplification gave estimated nucleated cell counts. TCRdb's copy holds only in-frame clones and misses some; the assay was immunoSEQ multiplex PCR. V and J calls and clone size follow that table, whereas D and trimming were derived from the DNA. Of about 150,000 clones in the sample, around 84% were seen once. The germline V gene has CDR1 SEHNR and CDR2 FQNEAQ (reference sequence). V was clipped by 5 bases and J by 8 bases; unmatched bases: 15. The CDR3 is 16 amino acids. The receptor's source is a woman between 50 and 59 years old with acute or convalescent COVID-19. The material sequenced was peripheral blood. The genes are TRBV7-9 and TRBJ1-2; 9 bases align to TRBD1. The CDR3 region has the DNA TGTGCCAGCAGCCCCAGCTTTTCACAGGGGGCAAAGGGCTACACCTTC. Encoded protein: CASSPSFSQGAKGYTF.